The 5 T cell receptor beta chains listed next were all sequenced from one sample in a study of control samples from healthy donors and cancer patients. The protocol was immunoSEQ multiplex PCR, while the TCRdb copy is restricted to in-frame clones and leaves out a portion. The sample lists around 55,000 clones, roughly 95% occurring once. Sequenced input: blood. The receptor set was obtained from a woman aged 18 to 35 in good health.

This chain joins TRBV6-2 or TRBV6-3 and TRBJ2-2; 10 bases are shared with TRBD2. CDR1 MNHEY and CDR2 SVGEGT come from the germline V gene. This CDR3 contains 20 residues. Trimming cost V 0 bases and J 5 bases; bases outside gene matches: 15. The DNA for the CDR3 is TGTGCCAGCAGTTACTCGACGGGGAAAGCTAGCGGGGGTCCGACCGGGGAGCTGTTTTTT. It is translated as CASSYSTGKASGGPTGELFF.

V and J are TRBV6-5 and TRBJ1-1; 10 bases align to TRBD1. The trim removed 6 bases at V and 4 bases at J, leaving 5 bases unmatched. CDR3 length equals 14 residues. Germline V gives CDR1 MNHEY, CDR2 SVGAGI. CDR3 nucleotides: TGTGCCAGCAGCGACAGGGGGCAAGGCACTGAAGCTTTCTTT. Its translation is CASSDRGQGTEAFF.

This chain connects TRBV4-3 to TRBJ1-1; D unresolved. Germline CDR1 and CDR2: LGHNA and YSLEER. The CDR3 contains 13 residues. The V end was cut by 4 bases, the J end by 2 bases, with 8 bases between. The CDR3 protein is CASSLQINTEAFF. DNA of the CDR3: TGCGCCAGCAGCCTCCAGATAAACACTGAAGCTTTCTTT.

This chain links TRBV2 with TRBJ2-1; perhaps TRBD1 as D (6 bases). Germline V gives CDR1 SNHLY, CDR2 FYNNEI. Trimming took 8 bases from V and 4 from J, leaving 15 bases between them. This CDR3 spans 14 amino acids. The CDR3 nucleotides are TGTGCCAGCGGGATGACAGGACCTTACAATGAGCAGTTCTTC. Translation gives CASGMTGPYNEQFF. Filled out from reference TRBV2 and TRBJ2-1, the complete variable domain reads EPEVTQTPSHQVTQMGQEVILRCVPISNHLYFYWYRQILGQKVEFLVSFYNNEISEKSEIFDDQFSVERPDGSNFTLKIRSTKLEDSAMYFCASGMTGPYNEQFFGPGTRLTVL.

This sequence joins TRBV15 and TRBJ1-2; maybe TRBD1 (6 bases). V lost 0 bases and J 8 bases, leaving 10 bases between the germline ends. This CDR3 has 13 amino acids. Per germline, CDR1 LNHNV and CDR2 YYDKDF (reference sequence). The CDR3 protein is CATSREQGYGYTF. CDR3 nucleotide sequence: TGTGCCACCAGCAGAGAACAGGGTTACGGCTACACCTTC.